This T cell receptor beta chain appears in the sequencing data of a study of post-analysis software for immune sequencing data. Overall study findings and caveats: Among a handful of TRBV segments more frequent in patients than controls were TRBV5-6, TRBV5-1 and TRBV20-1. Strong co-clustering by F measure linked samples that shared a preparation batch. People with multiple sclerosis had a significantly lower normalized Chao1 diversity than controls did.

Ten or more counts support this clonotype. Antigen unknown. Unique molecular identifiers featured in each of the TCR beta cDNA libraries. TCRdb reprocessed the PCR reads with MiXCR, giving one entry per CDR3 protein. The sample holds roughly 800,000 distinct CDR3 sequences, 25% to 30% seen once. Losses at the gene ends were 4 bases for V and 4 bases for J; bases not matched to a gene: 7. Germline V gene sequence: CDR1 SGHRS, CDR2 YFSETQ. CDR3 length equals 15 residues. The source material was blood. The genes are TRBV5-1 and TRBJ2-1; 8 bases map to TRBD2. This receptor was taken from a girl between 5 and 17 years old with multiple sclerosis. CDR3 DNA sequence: TGCGCCAGCAGCCCCCCGGGGGGGCCGTACAATGAGCAGTTCTTC. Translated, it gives CASSPPGGPYNEQFF.